In this sample, the clone carrying this T cell receptor beta chain turned up once. The CDR3 runs to 14 residues. Germline V gene lookup returns CDR1 SGHRS and CDR2 YFSETQ. The V gene lost 5 bases and the J gene lost 3 bases, with 14 bases spanning the gap. The data were obtained in a study of low-dose radiotherapy and immunotherapy resistance in tumors. Time point specified: after trial treatment. As to treatment: LDRT plus nivolumab, ipilimumab, low-dose cyclophosphamide and aspirin (RACIN trial). First-strand cDNA relied on TRAV- and TRBV-specific primers spanning alpha and beta chains. A constant-region primer paired with the V-primer adapter amplified TCRs over approximately 20 PCR cycles. TCRdb reprocessed the reads with MiXCR, giving one entry per CDR3 protein. The sample yields 100,000 or so distinct CDR3 sequences, more than 20% seen once.

Material: PBMCs, obtained after low-dose radiotherapy plus immunotherapy. This TCR was recovered from a male donor with prostate cancer. The chain combines TRBV5-1 with TRBJ1-1; D may be TRBD1 (5 bases). This CDR3 is CASSSTGGDTEAFF. CDR3 nucleotide sequence: TGCGCCAGCAGTTCCACGGGAGGGGACACTGAAGCTTTCTTT.